The 20 T cell receptor beta chains in this list originate from one sample, sequenced in a study of cytomegalovirus exposure and HLA in healthy donors. 60 Vbeta and 13 Jbeta primers were used in PCR. Sequencing used immunoSEQ multiplex PCR; TCRdb keeps in-frame clones, though not all of them. The sample yields around 200,000 clones, around three quarters seen once. Sequencing input: PBMCs. These receptors were obtained from a woman between 18 and 29 years old in good health and CMV-seronegative.

This sequence joins TRBV2 and TRBJ1-1; no clear D gene. The germline V gene has CDR1 SNHLY and CDR2 FYNNEI. The V gene lost 3 bases and the J gene lost 4 bases, with 12 bases spanning the gap. The CDR3 has 14 residues. As DNA, the CDR3 is TGTGCCAGCAGTGAGAATGGGTGGAGCACTGAAGCTTTCTTT. Its protein is CASSENGWSTEAFF. Supplemented by reference TRBV2 and TRBJ1-1, the full variable domain reads EPEVTQTPSHQVTQMGQEVILRCVPISNHLYFYWYRQILGQKVEFLVSFYNNEISEKSEIFDDQFSVERPDGSNFTLKIRSTKLEDSAMYFCASSENGWSTEAFFGQGTRLTVV.

A few counts support this clone. The chain uses TRBV5-6 and TRBJ1-2, with unresolved D. Trimming stripped 5 bases from V and 0 bases from J, with 8 bases between. Germline CDR1 reads SGHDT; CDR2 reads YYEEEE. CDR3 length: 13 residues. The CDR3 here is CASRSSANYGYTF. The CDR3 DNA follows: TGTGCCAGCAGATCGTCAGCTAACTATGGCTACACCTTC.

This clone occurred a few times. The rearrangement links TRBV4-1 to TRBJ1-1; D call uncertain. Per the germline V gene, CDR1 is MGHRA and CDR2 is YSYEKL. The CDR3 runs 14 residues. V lost 3 bases and J 2 bases, leaving 10 bases between the germline ends. In DNA, the CDR3 is TGCGCCAGCAGCCAGCCAACTCCTAACACTGAAGCTTTCTTT. Encoded protein: CASSQPTPNTEAFF.

The chain combines TRBV27 with TRBJ2-7, with 7 bases lining up with TRBD1. Germline lookup yields CDR1 MNHEY and CDR2 SMNVEV (reference sequence). The CDR3 spans 13 residues. The CDR3 DNA reads as TGTGGGTTGTCGGGACAGACCTCCTACGAGCAGTACTTC. It is translated as CGLSGQTSYEQYF.

The V gene is TRBV6-5, the J gene TRBJ2-7, with a possible D match to TRBD1 (5 bases). The germline V and J ends were trimmed by 2 bases and 2 bases, with 7 bases remaining between them. This CDR3 is built from 13 residues. From germline, CDR1 is MNHEY and CDR2 SVGAGI. The CDR3 DNA follows: TGTGCCAGCAGTTACGACAGTACCTACGAGCAGTACTTC. Translation gives CASSYDSTYEQYF.

J is TRBJ1-2 and V is TRBV5-6, with D perhaps TRBD1 (6 bases). V lost 0 bases, J lost 4 bases, and 10 bases lay in between. Germline V CDR1 and CDR2: SGHDT, YYEEEE. This CDR3 has 14 amino acids. CDR3 sequence reads: CASSLEGGAYGYTF. The CDR3 nucleotides are TGTGCCAGCAGCTTGGAGGGGGGGGCCTATGGCTACACCTTC.

The chain joins TRBV7-8 to TRBJ1-5, with 8 bases identical to TRBD1. The germline V gene has CDR1 SGHVS and CDR2 FQNEAQ. V lost 5 bases and J lost 1; bases outside the gene matches: 7. This CDR3 contains 16 residues. The CDR3 reads CASSPGTGLSNQPQHF. The CDR3, as DNA: TGTGCCAGCAGCCCGGGGACAGGCTTGAGCAATCAGCCCCAGCATTTT.

The chain employs TRBV4-2 and TRBJ1-1; D perhaps matches TRBD1 (5 bases). V was clipped by 3 bases and J by 8 bases, with 7 bases between them. The CDR3 totals 11 residues. CDR1 is LGHNA and CDR2 is YNFKEQ in the germline V gene. CDR3 nucleotides: TGTGCCAGCAGCCAGCAGGGCGAAGCTTTCTTT. The encoded protein is CASSQQGEAFF.

This clone was counted only a few times. The chain has TRBV5-1 and TRBJ2-5; 9 nucleotides match TRBD1. This CDR3 has 15 residues. The V segment lost 1 base and the J segment 3 bases; nucleotides outside the gene matches: 4. Germline values: CDR1 SGHRS, CDR2 YFSETQ. The CDR3 coding sequence is TGCGCCAGCAGCTTGACAGGGGGCTCGGAAGAGACCCAGTACTTC. It is translated as CASSLTGGSEETQYF.

This clone was counted between two and nine times. V is TRBV19 and J is TRBJ1-2; possible D gene TRBD1, 6 bases. The CDR3 runs 16 residues. Germline values: CDR1 LNHDA, CDR2 SQIVND (reference sequence). V lost 5 bases and J 3 bases, leaving 19 bases between the germline ends. The CDR3 loop reads CASSAGGPGTDYGYTF. CDR3 nucleotides: TGTGCCAGTAGTGCGGGGGGCCCCGGGACGGACTATGGCTACACCTTC.

This clone was detected only once. CDR3 sequence (DNA): TGTGCCTGGAGTGTACGGCAGGGAAATTCACCCCTCCACTTT. Amino acid sequence: CAWSVRQGNSPLHF. The rearrangement uses TRBV30 and TRBJ1-6, with D possibly TRBD1 on 5 matching bases. V lost 0 bases and J 7 bases, leaving 10 bases between the germline ends. The V gene's germline CDR1 is GTSNPN and CDR2 SVGIG (reference sequence). The CDR3 contains 14 residues.

Points on this clone: One junction end does not reproduce the germline sequence, and a read error may be involved. This CDR3 is also generated by other DNA sequences in the sample. The genes are TRBV5-1 and TRBJ1-1; D gene ambiguous. Germline lookup yields CDR1 SGHRS and CDR2 YFSETQ. The CDR3 runs 15 residues. The CDR3 sequence: CASSLGQRKNTEAFF. Here the CDR3 DNA reads TGCGCCAGCAGCTTGGGCCAGCGTAAGAACACTGAGGCTTTCTTT.

The chain combines TRBV14 with TRBJ1-6; possible D gene TRBD1, 5 bases. The CDR3 runs 15 residues. Trimming removed 4 bases at V and 10 bases at J, with 17 bases between. Germline-derived CDR1 and CDR2 are SGHDN and FVKESK. The CDR3 DNA reads as TGTGCCAGCAGCCCGTCCAGGGAATGGCGGTCACCCCTCCACTTT. Its protein is CASSPSREWRSPLHF.

The rearrangement joins TRBV7-6 to TRBJ1-5, with D maybe TRBD1 (5 bases). Trimming removed 3 bases from V and 0 bases from J, with 9 bases in between. CDR3 length: 15 residues. Germline lookup yields CDR1 SGHVS and CDR2 FNYEAQ. This CDR3 reads CASSLGGGSNQPQHF. In DNA form, the CDR3 reads TGTGCCAGCAGCTTGGGGGGAGGTAGCAATCAGCCCCAGCATTTT.

This chain uses TRBV15 with TRBJ2-7; possibly TRBD2 for D (6 bases). V lost 3 bases and J lost 7, with 19 bases in between. The CDR3 has 15 residues. CDR1 is LNHNV and CDR2 is YYDKDF in the germline V gene (reference sequence). The CDR3: CATSRPYVSRGEQYF. The CDR3 DNA follows: TGTGCCACCAGCAGGCCCTATGTAAGCCGGGGGGAGCAGTACTTC.

This clone was observed once. V gene TRBV7-2 combines with J gene TRBJ1-6; 7 nucleotides line up with TRBD1. Germline assignment: CDR1 SGHTA and CDR2 FQGNSA. The V and J ends lost 7 bases and 7 bases, in that order; junction bases with no gene match: 10. The CDR3 consists of 15 residues. The CDR3 DNA reads as TGTGCCAGCAATACACAGGGGTCGGGGAATTCACCCCTCCACTTT. It specifies CASNTQGSGNSPLHF.

The genes are TRBV7-9 and TRBJ1-5; D not certain. Trimming pared 2 bases from V and 5 bases from J, leaving 7 bases between. CDR1 and CDR2 from the germline V gene are SEHNR and FQNEAQ (reference sequence). The CDR3 has 13 amino acids. The CDR3 protein is CASSLSEYQPQHF. The CDR3 DNA is TGTGCCAGCAGCTTATCCGAGTATCAGCCCCAGCATTTT.

This clone was seen only a few times. CDR3 DNA sequence: TGTGCCAGCAGTCGCGAGGAGACCTTGAACACTGAAGCTTTCTTT. It specifies CASSREETLNTEAFF. J is TRBJ1-1 and V is TRBV6-5; the D is unclear. V lost 5 bases to trimming and J lost 0 bases, with 13 bases between them. CDR3 size: 15 residues. CDR1 and CDR2 from the germline V gene are MNHEY and SVGAGI.

The V call is TRBV28, the J call TRBJ1-1, with unresolved D. The CDR3 has 12 amino acids. Per the germline V gene, CDR1 is MDHEN and CDR2 is SYDVKM. Between the trimmed V and J ends, which lost 5 bases and 10 bases, there was a span of 14 bases. The CDR3, as DNA: TGTGCCAGCAGTCTGGGTGAGGGAGCAGCTTTCTTT. This translates into CASSLGEGAAFF.

The chain is built from TRBV11-2 and TRBJ2-7; TRBD2 aligns across 8 bases. Trimming at V came to 10 bases and at J to 4 bases, leaving 12 bases not matched to a gene. CDR1 SGHAT and CDR2 FQNNGV come from the germline V gene. The CDR3 spans 14 residues. CDR3 in amino acids: CANSAGDKEYEQYF. The CDR3 DNA reads TGTGCCAACTCAGCGGGGGACAAAGAATACGAGCAGTACTTC.